This is a list of T cell receptor beta chains from one sample in a study of cytomegalovirus exposure and HLA in healthy donors. This table comes from immunoSEQ multiplex PCR, and its TCRdb copy is limited to in-frame clones, with some not included. Recorded here are about 79,000 clones; the top ten clones represent about 4.6%. The sample was PBMCs. All receptors derive from a man younger than 45 in good health and CMV-seronegative. Each CDR3 is given with its conserved first and last residue. Fields, in order: J gene, V gene, D gene, CDR3 DNA, CDR3 protein. D genes are given only for firm matches.

TRBJ2-1 TRBV6-5 NA TGTGCCAGCAGTTCTGAGGGGGGGCTAGGATATGAGCAGTTCTTC CASSSEGGLGYEQFF
TRBJ1-1 TRBV7-9 NA TGTGCCAGCAGCCACACAGGGCCGAACACTGAAGCTTTCTTT CASSHTGPNTEAFF
TRBJ2-2 TRBV4-2 NA TGTGCCAGCAGCCAAGAATTGGGAGCGGTGATAATAGGCACCGGGGAGCTGTTTTTT CASSQELGAVIIGTGELFF
TRBJ2-7 TRBV4-3 TRBD2 TGCGCCAGCAGCCAGACTAGCGGGAGCTCCTACGAGCAGTACTTC CASSQTSGSSYEQYF
TRBJ2-6 TRBV15 TRBD1 TGTGCCACCAGTTCCGGGACAGGGGGCAGGGACGTCCTGACTTTC CATSSGTGGRDVLTF
TRBJ2-2 TRBV19 NA TGTGCCAGTAGTATATGGGGGACTTCCACCGGGGAGCTGTTTTTT CASSIWGTSTGELFF
TRBJ1-2 TRBV7-9 NA TGTGCCAGCAGCCCTAACCTCCCGGATGGCTACACCTTC CASSPNLPDGYTF
TRBJ1-5 TRBV6-1 NA TGTGCCAGCAGTGAAAGGGGGGGGGAGCAGCCCCAGCATTTT CASSERGGEQPQHF
TRBJ1-1 TRBV20-1 TRBD1 TGCAGTGGGACAGGGAGCACTGAAGCTTTCTTT CSGTGSTEAFF
TRBJ1-1 TRBV5-1 NA TGCGCCAGCAGCTCTAACAGCGGCACTGAAGCTTTCTTT CASSSNSGTEAFF
TRBJ2-7 TRBV2 NA TGTGCCCCCACCATCCTCACTAATCAAGGACACCCCTCCTACGAGCAGTACTTC CAPTILTNQGHPSYEQYF
TRBJ2-7 TRBV25-1 NA TGTGCCAGCAGTGAATTTGACAGAGCACTTAGTCCCTCCGAGCAGTACTTC CASSEFDRALSPSEQYF
TRBJ1-3 TRBV30 TRBD1 TGTGCCTGGATCGACCCGGGACAGGGGAGAAACACCATATATTTT CAWIDPGQGRNTIYF
TRBJ2-5 TRBV5-1 TRBD1 TGCGCCAGCGGGGGACAGGGTAGCGAGACCCAGTACTTC CASGGQGSETQYF
TRBJ1-3 TRBV19 NA TGTGCCAGTAGTCCGACCCCCGGGAGACCCTTCGGGACCATATATTTT CASSPTPGRPFGTIYF
TRBJ2-7 TRBV27 NA TGTGCCAGCAGCCCGGGGTACGAGCAGTACTTC CASSPGYEQYF
TRBJ2-5 TRBV13 NA TGTGCCAGCAGCGCCCCCAGGGCCCAAGAGACCCAGTACTTC CASSAPRAQETQYF
TRBJ1-5 TRBV30 NA TGTGCCTGGAGTGAACAGGGCTTGGGGAATCAGCCCCAGCATTTT CAWSEQGLGNQPQHF
TRBJ2-7 TRBV6-5 NA TGTGCCAGCAGTTACGTTTCGCGGGGTTACGAGCAGTACTTC CASSYVSRGYEQYF
TRBJ1-4 TRBV6-1 NA TGTGCCAGCAACATTAGGAGGGGTGGTGAAAAACTGTTTTTT CASNIRRGGEKLFF